These 21 T cell receptor beta chains were sequenced from one sample in a study of blood T cell repertoires in COVID-19. Data came from immunoSEQ multiplex PCR; TCRdb stores just in-frame clones and leaves some out. Here the sample spans roughly 430,000 clones, about 88% being singletons. What was sequenced was PBMCs or T cells enriched from blood (not recorded which). The receptors originated from a woman aged 18-29 years who had been exposed to COVID-19.

The chain recombines TRBV2 with TRBJ2-7; TRBD1 agrees at 9 bases. V shed 6 bases and J 4 bases; nucleotides not matched to a gene: 7. Germline values: CDR1 SNHLY, CDR2 FYNNEI. The CDR3 has 14 residues. The CDR3 protein is CASRIQGAGYEQYF. DNA for the CDR3: TGTGCCAGCAGAATACAGGGGGCGGGTTACGAGCAGTACTTC.

The chain couples TRBV27 to TRBJ2-7; TRBD1 agrees at 9 bases. The CDR3 sequence is 15 residues long. Germline loops: CDR1 MNHEY, CDR2 SMNVEV (reference sequence). V lost 2 bases to trimming and J lost 4 bases; unmatched junction nucleotides: 6. The CDR3 region has the DNA TGTGCCAGCAGTTTAGGGACAGGGATCTGGTACGAGCAGTACTTC. Its translation is CASSLGTGIWYEQYF.

The CDR3 coding sequence is TGTGCCAGTAGTAGAGCGGGAGGGACATCGACAGATACGCAGTATTTT. Amino acids: CASSRAGGTSTDTQYF. This chain joins TRBV19 and TRBJ2-3; TRBD2 agrees at 10 bases. Trimming took 4 bases from V and 3 from J; bases not matched to a gene: 7. The CDR3 extends over 16 amino acids. Germline assignment: CDR1 LNHDA and CDR2 SQIVND (reference sequence).

This rearrangement joins TRBV7-2 to TRBJ2-7; TRBD2 matches 8 bases. CDR1 is SGHTA and CDR2 is FQGNSA in the germline V gene. CDR3 length equals 15 residues. V lost 2 bases and J lost 0; bases outside the gene matches: 3. The CDR3 coding sequence is TGTGCCAGCAGCTTACACGGGGGGGCCTCCTACGAGCAGTACTTC. Protein: CASSLHGGASYEQYF.

This clone was seen only once. The V call is TRBV13, the J call TRBJ2-4, with D possibly being TRBD2 (6 bases). Germline CDR1 and CDR2: PRHDT and FYEKMQ (reference sequence). Trimming shortened V by 4 bases and J by 9 bases, and 28 bases separated the two germline ends. The CDR3 is made up of 18 amino acids. The CDR3: CASSSTPPGLTDRSIQYF. CDR3 DNA: TGTGCCAGCAGCTCAACCCCCCCCGGACTAACGGATCGTAGCATTCAGTACTTC.

This chain uses TRBV28 with TRBJ1-1, with D unresolved. The CDR3 is 13 amino acids. Germline CDR1 MDHEN, CDR2 SYDVKM. Trimming took off 5 bases at V and 0 bases at J, with 7 bases between the two ends. The DNA for the CDR3 is TGTGCCAGCAGTCGAACTATGAACACTGAAGCTTTCTTT. Protein sequence: CASSRTMNTEAFF. The full variable domain, with the rest looked up from reference TRBV28 and TRBJ1-1, is DVKVTQSSRYLVKRTGEKVFLECVQDMDHENMFWYRQDPGLGLRLIYFSYDVKMKEKGDIPEGYSVSREKKERFSLILESASTNQTSMYLCASSRTMNTEAFFGQGTRLTVV.

The genes are TRBV5-6 and TRBJ2-7, with 7 bases fitting TRBD1. The CDR3 extends over 15 amino acids. The trim removed 0 bases at V and 0 bases at J, leaving 3 bases unmatched. Germline CDR1 reads SGHDT; CDR2 reads YYEEEE. CDR3 nucleotide sequence: TGTGCCAGCAGCTTGGTGGGACAGAGCTCCTACGAGCAGTACTTC. Translation gives CASSLVGQSSYEQYF.

The chain couples TRBV2 to TRBJ2-7; 13 bases agree with TRBD2. The CDR3 length is 18 residues. Per germline, CDR1 SNHLY and CDR2 FYNNEI. Losses at the gene ends were 6 bases for V and 0 bases for J; bases not matched to a gene: 11. DNA of the CDR3: TGTGCCAGCAGCATACCGACTAGCGGGAGGTCCCTCTCCTACGAGCAGTACTTC. It specifies CASSIPTSGRSLSYEQYF.

J is TRBJ2-7 and V is TRBV7-2, with 9 bases aligning to TRBD1. From germline, CDR1 is SGHTA and CDR2 FQGNSA. Trimming removed 5 bases from V and 3 bases from J; junction bases left unmatched: 8. The CDR3 consists of 15 residues. The CDR3 coding sequence is TGTGCCAGCAGCGCTATGGGACAGGGTGTCTACGAGCAGTACTTC. This translates into CASSAMGQGVYEQYF.

This clone has only one observation. The V gene is TRBV2, the J gene TRBJ2-2; 7 positions match TRBD2. The CDR3 consists of 14 residues. Germline V gene lookup returns CDR1 SNHLY and CDR2 FYNNEI. V shed 4 bases and J 4 bases; nucleotides not matched to a gene: 3. The CDR3 reads CASSGPGGTGELFF. The DNA for the CDR3 is TGTGCCAGCAGTGGGCCGGGAGGCACCGGGGAGCTGTTTTTT. The full variable domain, completed using reference TRBV2 and TRBJ2-2, is EPEVTQTPSHQVTQMGQEVILRCVPISNHLYFYWYRQILGQKVEFLVSFYNNEISEKSEIFDDQFSVERPDGSNFTLKIRSTKLEDSAMYFCASSGPGGTGELFFGEGSRLTVL.

The chain employs TRBV28 and TRBJ1-2; no reliable D call. The germline V gene has CDR1 MDHEN and CDR2 SYDVKM. Between the trimmed V and J ends, which lost 7 bases and 4 bases, there was a span of 13 bases. The CDR3 runs to 13 residues. In DNA, the CDR3 is TGTGCCAGCAACGAGGGAGCCCCCTATGGCTACACCTTC. Its protein product is CASNEGAPYGYTF.

This sequence joins TRBV7-9 and TRBJ2-7, with 7 bases that match TRBD2. This CDR3 is built from 14 residues. J gave up 2 bases and V 10 bases, and 11 bases lay outside the gene matches. Germline values: CDR1 SEHNR, CDR2 FQNEAQ (reference sequence). The CDR3 nucleotides read TGTGCCACGACAGCGGGGACTCTCCCCTACGAGCAGTACTTC. Its translation: CATTAGTLPYEQYF.

Concerning this clone: The same CDR3 arises from other DNA sequences in this sample as well. The chain carries TRBV7-2 and TRBJ1-5; D remains unclear. This CDR3 has 13 residues. Germline CDR1 and CDR2: SGHTA and FQGNSA. Trimming pared 1 base from V and 2 bases from J, leaving 3 bases between. CDR3 sequence: CASSLERNQPQHF. Here the CDR3 DNA reads TGTGCCAGCAGCTTAGAGCGCAATCAGCCCCAGCATTTT.

The rearrangement uses TRBV6-5 and TRBJ1-6; 7 bases are shared with TRBD1. V dropped 4 bases and J dropped 7; count of bases not matched to a gene: 4. The CDR3 runs to 14 residues. Germline V lookup: CDR1 MNHEY, CDR2 SVGAGI. CDR3 DNA: TGTGCCAGCAGTTGGACAGGAGGGAATTCACCCCTCCACTTT. This codes for CASSWTGGNSPLHF.

The chain joins TRBV19 to TRBJ2-4; 9 nucleotides agree with TRBD1. The CDR3 extends over 17 amino acids. The V segment lost 6 bases and the J segment 3 bases; nucleotides outside the gene matches: 12. The V gene's germline CDR1 is LNHDA and CDR2 SQIVND (reference sequence). This CDR3 reads CASSRPGQGVVKNIQYF. The CDR3, as DNA: TGTGCCAGTAGCCGACCGGGACAGGGAGTCGTCAAAAACATTCAGTACTTC.

The genes are TRBV28 and TRBJ2-1, with TRBD2 matching 8 bases. This CDR3 has 15 residues. J gave up 6 bases and V 6 bases, and 10 bases lay outside the gene matches. Germline V gene lookup returns CDR1 MDHEN and CDR2 SYDVKM. The CDR3 region is CASRSFSGSGNEQFF. The CDR3 bases are TGTGCCAGCAGATCGTTCAGCGGGAGCGGCAATGAGCAGTTCTTC.

This clone was observed a few times. This sequence joins TRBV5-1 and TRBJ2-1, with 9 bases aligning to TRBD2. The V and J ends lost 9 bases and 6 bases, in that order; junction bases with no gene match: 10. The CDR3 loop spans 14 amino acids. CDR1 SGHRS and CDR2 YFSETQ come from the germline V gene. The CDR3 region has the DNA TGCGCCAACTCGGTAGCGGGGGATGCCAATGAGCAGTTCTTC. It translates to CANSVAGDANEQFF.

The chain joins TRBV5-1 to TRBJ1-4; a possible D gene is TRBD1 (5 bases). Deletions cut 0 bases from V and 12 bases from J, with 12 bases between. Per germline, CDR1 SGHRS and CDR2 YFSETQ. The CDR3 contains 13 residues. CDR3 sequence: CASSLGQNGELFF. In nucleotides, the CDR3 is TGCGCCAGCAGCTTGGGACAGAACGGCGAACTGTTTTTT.

This clone was found once. The chain links TRBV19 to TRBJ2-6, with no clear D. Germline loops: CDR1 LNHDA, CDR2 SQIVND (reference sequence). V lost 5 bases and J 4 bases, leaving 9 bases between the germline ends. The CDR3 totals 14 residues. CDR3 residues: CASSLLGGANVLTF. The CDR3 nucleotides are TGTGCCAGTAGTTTGCTGGGCGGGGCCAACGTCCTGACTTTC.

V usage is TRBV5-1 and J usage is TRBJ2-2, with TRBD1 matching 8 bases. There are 14 residues in the CDR3. V was clipped by 4 bases and J by 4 bases; unmatched bases: 3. The germline gives CDR1 SGHRS, CDR2 YFSETQ. CDR3 sequence: CASSDGQGTGELFF. CDR3 bases: TGCGCCAGCAGCGACGGACAGGGCACCGGGGAGCTGTTTTTT. The full variable domain, its missing parts supplied by reference TRBV5-1 and TRBJ2-2, is KAGVTQTPRYLIKTRGQQVTLSCSPISGHRSVSWYQQTPGQGLQFLFEYFSETQRNKGNFPGRFSGRQFSNSRSEMNVSTLELGDSALYLCASSDGQGTGELFFGEGSRLTVL.

J is TRBJ2-2 and V is TRBV19; possible D gene TRBD1, 5 bases. The germline V and J ends were trimmed by 3 bases and 2 bases, with 10 bases remaining between them. Germline loops: CDR1 LNHDA, CDR2 SQIVND (reference sequence). The CDR3 consists of 15 residues. CDR3 region: CASSITRANTGELFF. The CDR3 nucleotides are TGTGCCAGTAGTATTACCAGGGCAAACACCGGGGAGCTGTTTTTT.